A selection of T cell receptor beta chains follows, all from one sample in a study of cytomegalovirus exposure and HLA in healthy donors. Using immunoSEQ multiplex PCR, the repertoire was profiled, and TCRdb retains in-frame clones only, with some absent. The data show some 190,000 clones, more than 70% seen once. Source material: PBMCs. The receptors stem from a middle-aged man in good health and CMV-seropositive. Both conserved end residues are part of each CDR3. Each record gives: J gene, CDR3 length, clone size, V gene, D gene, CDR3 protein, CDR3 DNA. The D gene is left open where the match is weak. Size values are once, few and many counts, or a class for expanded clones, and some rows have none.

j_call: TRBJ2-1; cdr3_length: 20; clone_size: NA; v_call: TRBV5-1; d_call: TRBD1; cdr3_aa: CASRIRWDRGLSGHWNEQFF; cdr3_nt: TGCGCCAGCCGAATTAGGTGGGACAGGGGTCTTAGCGGGCACTGGAATGAGCAGTTCTTC
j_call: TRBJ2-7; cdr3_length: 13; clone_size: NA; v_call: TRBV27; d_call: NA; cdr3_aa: CASSPPYGSGQYF; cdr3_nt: TGTGCCAGCAGTCCTCCTTATGGGTCAGGGCAGTACTTC
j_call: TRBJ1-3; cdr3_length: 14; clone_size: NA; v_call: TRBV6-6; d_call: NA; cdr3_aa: CATSAAITGNTIYF; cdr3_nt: TGTGCCACCTCGGCGGCTATTACCGGAAACACCATATATTTT
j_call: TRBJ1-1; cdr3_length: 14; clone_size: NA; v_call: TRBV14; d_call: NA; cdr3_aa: CASSQVGGGTEAFF; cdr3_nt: TGTGCCAGCAGCCAAGTTGGGGGCGGAACTGAAGCTTTCTTT
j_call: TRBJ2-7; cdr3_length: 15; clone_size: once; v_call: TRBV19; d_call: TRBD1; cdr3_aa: CASSTDRMSSYEQYF; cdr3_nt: TGTGCCAGTAGTACGGACAGGATGAGCTCCTACGAGCAGTACTTC
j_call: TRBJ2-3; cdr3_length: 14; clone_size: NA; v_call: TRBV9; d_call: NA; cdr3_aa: CASSDRQISDTQYF; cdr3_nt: TGTGCCAGCAGCGATCGACAGATATCAGATACGCAGTATTTT
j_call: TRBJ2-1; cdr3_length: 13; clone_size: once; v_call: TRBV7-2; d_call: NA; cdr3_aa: CASSASPYNEQFF; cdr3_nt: TGTGCCAGCAGCGCGAGCCCTTACAATGAGCAGTTCTTC
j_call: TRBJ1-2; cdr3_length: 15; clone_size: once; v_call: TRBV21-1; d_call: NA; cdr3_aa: CASSKGVGQGYGYTF; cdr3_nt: TGTGCCAGCAGCAAAGGGGTTGGACAGGGCTATGGCTACACCTTC
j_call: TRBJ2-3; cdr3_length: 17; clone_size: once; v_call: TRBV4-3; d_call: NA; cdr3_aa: CASSQDWSPVRADTQYF; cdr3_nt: TGCGCCAGCAGCCAGGATTGGTCCCCCGTACGGGCAGATACGCAGTATTTT
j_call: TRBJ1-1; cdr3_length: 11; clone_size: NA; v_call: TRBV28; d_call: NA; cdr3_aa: CASTMNTEAFF; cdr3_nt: TGTGCCAGCACTATGAACACTGAAGCTTTCTTT
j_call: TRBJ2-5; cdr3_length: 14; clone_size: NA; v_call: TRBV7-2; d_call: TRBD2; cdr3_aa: CASSLSSGEETQYF; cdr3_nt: TGTGCCAGCAGCTTAAGTAGCGGGGAAGAGACCCAGTACTTC
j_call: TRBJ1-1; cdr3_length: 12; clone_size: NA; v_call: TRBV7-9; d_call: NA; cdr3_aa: CASSRTGTEAFF; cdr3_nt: TGTGCCAGCAGTCGAACAGGGACAGAAGCTTTCTTT
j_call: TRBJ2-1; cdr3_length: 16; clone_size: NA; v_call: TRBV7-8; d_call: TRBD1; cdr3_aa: CASSLARGQGPDEQFF; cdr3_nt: TGTGCCAGCAGCTTAGCGAGGGGACAGGGCCCAGATGAGCAGTTCTTC
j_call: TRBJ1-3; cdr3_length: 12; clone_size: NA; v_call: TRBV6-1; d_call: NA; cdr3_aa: CASSVSGNTIYF; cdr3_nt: TGTGCCAGCAGTGTATCTGGAAACACCATATATTTT
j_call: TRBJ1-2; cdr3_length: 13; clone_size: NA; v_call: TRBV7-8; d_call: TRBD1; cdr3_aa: CASSLLDRAGYTF; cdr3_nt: TGTGCCAGCAGCTTACTCGACAGGGCTGGCTACACCTTC
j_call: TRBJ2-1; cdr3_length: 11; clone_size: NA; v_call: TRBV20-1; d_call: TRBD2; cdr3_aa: CSGLADNEQFF; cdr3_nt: TGCAGTGGGCTAGCGGACAATGAGCAGTTCTTC
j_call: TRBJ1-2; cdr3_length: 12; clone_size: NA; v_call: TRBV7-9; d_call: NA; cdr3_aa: CASSLSGVGYTF; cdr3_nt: TGTGCCAGCAGCTTGTCGGGTGTGGGCTACACCTTC
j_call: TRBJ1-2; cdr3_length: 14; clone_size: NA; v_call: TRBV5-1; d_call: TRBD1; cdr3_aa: CASSPDRGSYGYTF; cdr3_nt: TGCGCCAGCAGCCCCGACAGGGGTAGCTATGGCTACACCTTC
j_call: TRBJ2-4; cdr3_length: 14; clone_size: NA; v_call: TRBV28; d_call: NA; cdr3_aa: CASSSTVAKNSQYF; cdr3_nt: TGTGCCAGCAGTTCGACAGTGGCCAAAAACAGTCAGTACTTC
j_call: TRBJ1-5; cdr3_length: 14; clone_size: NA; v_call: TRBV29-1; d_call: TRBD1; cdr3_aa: CSVTQGARDQPQHF; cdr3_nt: TGCAGCGTTACACAGGGGGCACGTGATCAGCCCCAGCATTTT
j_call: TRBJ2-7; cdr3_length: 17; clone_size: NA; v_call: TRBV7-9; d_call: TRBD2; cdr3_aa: CASSLASSGGRNYEQYF; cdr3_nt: TGTGCCAGCAGCTTAGCGAGTTCGGGGGGACGCAACTACGAGCAGTACTTC
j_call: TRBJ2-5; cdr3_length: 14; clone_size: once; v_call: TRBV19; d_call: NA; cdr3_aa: CASREGALQETQYF; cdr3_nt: TGTGCCAGTAGGGAGGGGGCCCTACAAGAGACCCAGTACTTC
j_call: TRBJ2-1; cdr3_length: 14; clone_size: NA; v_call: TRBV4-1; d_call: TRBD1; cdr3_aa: CASSQGEGGWARFF; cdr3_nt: TGCGCCAGCAGCCAAGGCGAAGGGGGCTGGGCGCGGTTCTTC
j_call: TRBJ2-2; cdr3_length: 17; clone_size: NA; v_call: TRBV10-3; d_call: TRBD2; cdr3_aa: CAISDTPGTSASGELFF; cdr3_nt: TGTGCCATCAGTGATACCCCCGGGACTAGCGCCTCCGGGGAGCTGTTTTTT
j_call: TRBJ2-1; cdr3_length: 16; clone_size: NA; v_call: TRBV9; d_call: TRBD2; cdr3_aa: CASTRTSGAADNEQFF; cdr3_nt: TGTGCCAGCACTCGGACTAGTGGAGCGGCCGACAATGAGCAGTTCTTC
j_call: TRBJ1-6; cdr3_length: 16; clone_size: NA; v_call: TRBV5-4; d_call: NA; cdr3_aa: CASSLYLGSGVSPLHF; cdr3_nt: TGTGCCAGCAGCTTGTACCTCGGTTCGGGAGTATCACCCCTCCACTTT
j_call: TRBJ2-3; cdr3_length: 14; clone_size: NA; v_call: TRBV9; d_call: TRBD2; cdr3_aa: CASSPSGRGDTQYF; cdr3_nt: TGTGCCAGCAGCCCTAGCGGGAGGGGAGATACGCAGTATTTT
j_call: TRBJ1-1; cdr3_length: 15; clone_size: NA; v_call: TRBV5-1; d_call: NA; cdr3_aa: CASLDTGKGNTEAFF; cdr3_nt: TGCGCCAGTCTAGACACAGGGAAAGGGAACACTGAAGCTTTCTTT
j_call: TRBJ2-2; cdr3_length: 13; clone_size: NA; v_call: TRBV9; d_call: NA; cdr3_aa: CASQQGTNGELFF; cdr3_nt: TGTGCCAGCCAGCAGGGGACTAACGGGGAGCTGTTTTTT
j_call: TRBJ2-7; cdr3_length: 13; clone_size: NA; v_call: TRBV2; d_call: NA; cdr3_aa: CASKQATSYEQYF; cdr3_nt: TGTGCCAGCAAGCAGGCGACCTCCTACGAGCAGTACTTC
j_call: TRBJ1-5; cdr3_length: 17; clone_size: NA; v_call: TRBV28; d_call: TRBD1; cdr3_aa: CASTPALGQVGNQPQHF; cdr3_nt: TGTGCCAGCACTCCCGCCCTGGGACAGGTAGGCAATCAGCCCCAGCATTTT
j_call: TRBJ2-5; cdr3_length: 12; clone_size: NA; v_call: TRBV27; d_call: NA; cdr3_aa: CASGGRQETQYF; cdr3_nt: TGTGCCAGCGGGGGGAGACAAGAGACCCAGTACTTC
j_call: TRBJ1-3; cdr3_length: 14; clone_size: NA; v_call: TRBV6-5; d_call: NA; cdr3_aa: CASSAQLAGNTIYF; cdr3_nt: TGTGCCAGCAGTGCCCAGTTGGCTGGAAACACCATATATTTT
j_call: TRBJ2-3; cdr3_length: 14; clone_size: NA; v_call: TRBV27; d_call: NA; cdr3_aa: CASSFAASTDTQYF; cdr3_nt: TGTGCCAGCAGTTTCGCGGCCAGCACAGATACGCAGTATTTT
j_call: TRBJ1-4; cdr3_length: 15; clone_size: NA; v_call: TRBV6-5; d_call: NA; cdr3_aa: CASRPTTAANEKLFF; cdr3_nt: TGTGCCAGCAGACCCACCACAGCCGCTAATGAAAAACTGTTTTTT
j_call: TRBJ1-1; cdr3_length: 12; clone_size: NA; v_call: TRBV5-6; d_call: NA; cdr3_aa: CASSFGRAEAFF; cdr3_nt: TGTGCCAGCAGCTTTGGGCGGGCTGAGGCTTTCTTT
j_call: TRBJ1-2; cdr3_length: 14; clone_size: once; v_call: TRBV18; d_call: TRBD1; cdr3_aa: CASSRRDSLWGYTF; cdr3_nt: TGTGCCAGCTCACGCCGGGACAGCCTCTGGGGCTACACCTTC
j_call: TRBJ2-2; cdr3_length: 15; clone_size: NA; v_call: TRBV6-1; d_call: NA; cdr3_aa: CASSLGFANTGELFF; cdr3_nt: TGTGCCAGCAGTCTCGGGTTCGCGAACACCGGGGAGCTGTTTTTT
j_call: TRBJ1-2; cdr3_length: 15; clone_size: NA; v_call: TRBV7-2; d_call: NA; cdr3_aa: CASSLVGLGAGGYTF; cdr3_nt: TGTGCCAGCAGCTTAGTGGGGCTGGGGGCTGGTGGCTACACCTTC
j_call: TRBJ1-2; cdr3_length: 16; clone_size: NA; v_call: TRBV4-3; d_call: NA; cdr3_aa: CASSHTTGLANYGYTF; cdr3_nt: TGCGCCAGCAGCCACACAACAGGGCTAGCTAACTATGGCTACACCTTC
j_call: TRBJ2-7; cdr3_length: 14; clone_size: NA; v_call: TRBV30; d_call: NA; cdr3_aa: CAWSVEEISYEQYF; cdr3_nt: TGTGCCTGGAGTGTGGAGGAGATCTCCTACGAGCAGTACTTC
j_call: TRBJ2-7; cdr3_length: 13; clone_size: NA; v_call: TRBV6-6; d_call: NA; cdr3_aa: CASSYSSGTLDHF; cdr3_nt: TGTGCCAGCAGTTACTCGTCTGGGACACTGGACCACTTC
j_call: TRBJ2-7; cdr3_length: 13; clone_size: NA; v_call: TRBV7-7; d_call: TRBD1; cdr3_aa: CASSHRQGYEQYF; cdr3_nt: TGTGCTAGCAGCCACAGACAGGGGTACGAGCAGTACTTC
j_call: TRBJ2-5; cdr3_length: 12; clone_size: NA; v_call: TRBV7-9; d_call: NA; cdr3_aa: CASRMSGETQYF; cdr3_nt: TGTGCCAGCAGGATGAGCGGGGAGACCCAGTACTTC
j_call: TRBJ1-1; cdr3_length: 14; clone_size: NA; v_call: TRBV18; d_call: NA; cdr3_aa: CASSLERGNTEAFF; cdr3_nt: TGTGCCAGCTCACTAGAAAGAGGGAACACTGAAGCTTTCTTT
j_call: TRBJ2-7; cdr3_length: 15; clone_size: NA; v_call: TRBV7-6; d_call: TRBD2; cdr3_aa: CASSLGGSGEYEQYF; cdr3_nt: TGTGCCAGCAGCTTAGGCGGGAGCGGGGAATACGAGCAGTACTTC
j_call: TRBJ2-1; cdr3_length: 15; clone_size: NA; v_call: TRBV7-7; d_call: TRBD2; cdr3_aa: CASSLGLAVSNEQFF; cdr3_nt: TGTGCTAGCAGCTTAGGACTAGCGGTTTCCAATGAGCAGTTCTTC
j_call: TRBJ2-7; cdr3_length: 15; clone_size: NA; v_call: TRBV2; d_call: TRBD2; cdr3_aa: CASSVLAGGPYEQYF; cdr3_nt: TGTGCCAGCAGTGTCCTGGCGGGAGGGCCCTACGAGCAGTACTTC
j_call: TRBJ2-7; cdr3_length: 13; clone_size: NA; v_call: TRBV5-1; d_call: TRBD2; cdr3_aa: CASRPGLGNEQYF; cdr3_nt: TGCGCCAGTCGGCCGGGACTAGGGAACGAGCAGTACTTC
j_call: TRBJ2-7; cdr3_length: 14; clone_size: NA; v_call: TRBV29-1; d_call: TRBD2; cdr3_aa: CSVVLAGATYEQYF; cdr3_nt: TGCAGCGTTGTACTAGCGGGGGCTACCTACGAGCAGTACTTC